The clone carrying this T cell receptor beta chain was seen at least ten times. After removal of 4 bases from V and 1 base from J, the junction contained 9 bases not matched to a gene. The CDR3 is 17 residues long. Germline CDR1 reads LNHDA; CDR2 reads SQIVND (reference sequence). This entry is derived from a study of regulatory T cells in long-lasting Graves disease. For the study at large: Persistent Graves' disease meant over 5 years of antithyroid drugs with positive TSH receptor antibodies.

Time point given: persistent/refractory GD, antithyroid drugs over 5 years with positive TRAb. PBMC-derived RNA was used for the TCR library. The peripheral blood volume drawn was about 10 milliliters, and it was collected into EDTA tubes. For TCR beta, libraries came from iRepertoire HTBI primers and Arm-PCR of CDR3 regions. TCRdb passed the multiplex PCR reads through MiXCR, listing each CDR3 protein once. The data hold 310,000 or so distinct CDR3 sequences, with 22% observed a single time. The chain uses TRBV19 and TRBJ2-7; 11 bases match TRBD2. The sample consisted of peripheral blood mononuclear cells (PBMCs), taken when the disease was refractory, from a patient treated with antithyroid drugs. The sequence was collected from a female donor with Graves disease. The CDR3 region has the DNA TGTGCCAGTAGTACGGAAGTGACTAGCGGGATATCCTACGAGCAGTACTTC. Protein product: CASSTEVTSGISYEQYF.